The 31 T cell receptor beta chains below come from one sample, sequenced in a study of spatial heterogeneity in lung cancer. Via MiXCR, TCRdb re-called the 5' RACE reads, giving one row per CDR3 protein. The data show roughly 120,000 distinct CDR3 sequences, 9% to 15% seen once. This sample's time point: blood at routine non-recurrence follow-up after resection. Unsorted tumor, nontumor lung tissue or cryopreserved PBMC supplied the whole RNA. Sequences were derived from PBMCs, sampled at follow-up. These receptors all stem from a male donor with early-stage non-small cell lung cancer.

As for this clonotype: A clone one base away is much larger, so this may be a read error. This chain connects TRBV5-4 to TRBJ2-3, with D possibly called TRBD1 or TRBD2 (5 bases each). Germline V lookup: CDR1 SGHNT, CDR2 YYREEE (reference sequence). CDR3 length: 15 residues. Trimming shortened V by 3 bases and J by 2 bases, and 13 bases separated the two germline ends. Here the CDR3 DNA reads TGTGCCAGCAGCTGGGGGAGATTGTCCACAGATACGCAGTATTTT. Translating it yields CASSWGRLSTDTQYF.

In this sample, this clonotype turned up a few times. V is TRBV7-3 and J is TRBJ2-3; the D is unclear. The CDR3 covers 14 residues. Germline V gene lookup returns CDR1 SGHTA and CDR2 FQGTGA. Trimming removed 4 bases at V and 2 bases at J, with 10 bases between. CDR3 loop: CASSSTYSTDTQYF. As DNA, the CDR3 is TGTGCCAGCAGCTCAACTTACTCCACAGATACGCAGTATTTT.

This clonotype was seen a few times. The chain has TRBV3-1 and TRBJ1-5; 9 bases are shared with TRBD1. Germline assignment: CDR1 LGHDT and CDR2 YNNKEL (reference sequence). Losses at the gene ends were 1 base for V and 9 bases for J; bases not matched to a gene: 4. The CDR3 runs to 14 residues. CDR3 coding DNA: TGTGCCAGCAGCCAAGGGACAGGGGTCAGGCCCCAGCATTTT. It codes for CASSQGTGVRPQHF.

This clonotype was counted ten times or more. The rearrangement joins TRBV24-1 to TRBJ2-3; D remains ambiguous. The CDR3 extends over 11 amino acids. Between the trimmed V and J ends, which lost 5 bases and 5 bases, there was a span of 4 bases. From germline, CDR1 is KGHDR and CDR2 SFDVKD. CDR3 sequence: CATSVGDTQYF. CDR3 nucleotide sequence: TGTGCCACCAGTGTCGGAGATACGCAGTATTTT.

This clonotype appeared many times. The chain employs TRBV11-1 and TRBJ2-1, with D possibly matching TRBD2 (6 bases). CDR1 and CDR2 (germline): SGHAT, FQDESV (reference sequence). The V gene lost 4 bases and the J gene lost 15 bases, with 16 bases spanning the gap. This CDR3 is 12 amino acids long. CDR3 bases: TGTGCCAGCAGCTCCGGGACTGGGAGGTGGTTCTTC. Translating gives CASSSGTGRWFF.

The chain couples TRBV28 to TRBJ2-7; D uncertain. The CDR3 is 12 residues long. Trimming removed 7 bases at V and 5 bases at J, with 12 bases between. CDR1 MDHEN and CDR2 SYDVKM come from the germline V gene. CDR3 DNA: TGTGCCAGCAATAGGGATCTCCACGAGCAGTACTTC. The encoded protein is CASNRDLHEQYF.

The V and J genes are TRBV5-1 and TRBJ1-4; no clear D. Germline values: CDR1 SGHRS, CDR2 YFSETQ. This CDR3 region has 14 residues. V was clipped by 2 bases and J by 2 bases, with 7 bases between them. CDR3 coding DNA: TGCGCCAGCAGCTTAGAGACGACTAATGAAAAACTGTTTTTT. Translating gives CASSLETTNEKLFF.

This clonotype was seen a handful of times. This rearrangement joins TRBV5-1 to TRBJ2-4, with a weak D call TRBD1 (6 bases). CDR3 length: 17 amino acids. The V gene's germline CDR1 is SGHRS and CDR2 YFSETQ. Trimming cost V 0 bases and J 0 bases, with 13 bases left between them. The CDR3 sequence is CASSLGTGRVAKNIQYF. The CDR3 DNA reads as TGCGCCAGCAGCTTGGGCACAGGGAGAGTAGCCAAAAACATTCAGTACTTC.

This clonotype occurred many times. The chain combines TRBV11-2 with TRBJ1-2; D gene uncertain. The ends were cut back, 0 bases at V and 2 bases at J, with 7 bases in the middle. Germline CDR1 SGHAT, CDR2 FQNNGV. This CDR3 region has 14 residues. CDR3 bases: TGTGCCAGCAGCTTAGATTTAGGAAACTATGGCTACACCTTC. Its protein is CASSLDLGNYGYTF.

This clonotype was found many times. J is TRBJ2-5 and V is TRBV11-2, with TRBD1 matching over 9 bases. There are 14 residues in the CDR3. J gave up 4 bases and V 5 bases, and 5 bases lay outside the gene matches. Germline loops: CDR1 SGHAT, CDR2 FQNNGV. In DNA, the CDR3 is TGTGCCAGCAGCGTGGGACAGGGACCAGAGACCCAGTACTTC. It yields the protein CASSVGQGPETQYF.

This clonotype was recorded at least ten times. The V and J genes are TRBV29-1 and TRBJ2-5, with 9 bases fitting TRBD1. There are 15 residues in the CDR3. The V and J ends lost 4 bases and 2 bases, in that order; junction bases with no gene match: 8. Germline lookup yields CDR1 SQVTM and CDR2 ANQGSEA. The CDR3 DNA follows: TGCAGCGTTGTTTTACTCGGACAGGGGCAAGAGACCCAGTACTTC. This gives the protein CSVVLLGQGQETQYF.

V gene TRBV7-2 combines with J gene TRBJ2-3; either TRBD1 or TRBD2 may fit D (6 bases each). The CDR3 totals 16 residues. CDR1 is SGHTA and CDR2 is FQGNSA in the germline V gene. Trimming took off 1 base at V and 0 bases at J, with 11 bases between the two ends. As DNA, the CDR3 is TGTGCCAGCAGCTTAGGGGGGGCTGCTAGCACAGATACGCAGTATTTT. Residues: CASSLGGAASTDTQYF. Based on the CDR3 plus reference TRBV7-2 and TRBJ2-3, the full variable domain is GAGVSQSPSNKVTEKGKDVELRCDPISGHTALYWYRQSLGQGLEFLIYFQGNSAPDKSGLPSDRFSAERTGGSVSTLTIQRTQQEDSAVYLCASSLGGAASTDTQYFGPGTRLTVL.

This clonotype was detected many times. This chain links TRBV28 with TRBJ2-5, with unresolved D. Germline V gene lookup returns CDR1 MDHEN and CDR2 SYDVKM. Trimming cost V 2 bases and J 1 base, with 5 bases left between them. This CDR3 is 13 amino acids long. CDR3 protein: CASSLAFQETQYF. As DNA, the CDR3 is TGTGCCAGCAGTTTAGCGTTCCAAGAGACCCAGTACTTC.

This clonotype was counted only a few times. The chain combines TRBV7-8 with TRBJ2-1; D remains ambiguous. V was trimmed by 6 bases and J by 3 bases, leaving 9 bases between them. From germline, CDR1 is SGHVS and CDR2 FQNEAQ. There are 13 residues in the CDR3. CDR3 nucleotide sequence: TGTGCCAGCAGTTTACAGAGCTACAATGAGCAGTTCTTC. This sequence encodes CASSLQSYNEQFF.

In its sample, this clonotype was seen a few times. The chain couples TRBV2 to TRBJ2-7; D may be TRBD2 (7 bases). The CDR3 totals 14 residues. CDR1 SNHLY and CDR2 FYNNEI come from the germline V gene. V was clipped by 8 bases and J by 0 bases, with 14 bases between them. DNA of the CDR3: TGTGCCAGCGGCCGGCGGGGGCACTCCTACGAGCAGTACTTC. Translation gives CASGRRGHSYEQYF.

The V gene is TRBV28, the J gene TRBJ2-7; 7 bases line up with TRBD1. With 5 bases clipped from V and 0 bases from J, the junction kept 4 bases outside the gene matches. The CDR3 contains 14 residues. Germline V gene sequence: CDR1 MDHEN, CDR2 SYDVKM. In DNA, the CDR3 is TGTGCCAGCAGTGACAGGGAAGGCTCCTACGAGCAGTACTTC. Its protein is CASSDREGSYEQYF.

The sample holds many counts of this clonotype. The rearrangement joins TRBV7-2 to TRBJ2-1; D gene ambiguous. The germline CDR1 and CDR2 sequences are SGHTA and FQGNSA. V lost 0 bases to trimming and J lost 7 bases, with 4 bases between them. The CDR3 has 12 residues. The CDR3 nucleotides read TGTGCCAGCAGCTTAGCATGGAATGAGCAGTTCTTC. Amino acid sequence: CASSLAWNEQFF. Combining the CDR3 with reference TRBV7-2 and TRBJ2-1 gives the whole variable domain GAGVSQSPSNKVTEKGKDVELRCDPISGHTALYWYRQSLGQGLEFLIYFQGNSAPDKSGLPSDRFSAERTGGSVSTLTIQRTQQEDSAVYLCASSLAWNEQFFGPGTRLTVL.

The rearrangement uses TRBV24-1 and TRBJ2-5, with a tentative D call TRBD1 (6 bases). The V end lost 4 bases, the J end lost 1 base, and 9 bases lay between the germline ends. Germline V CDR1 and CDR2: KGHDR, SFDVKD. This CDR3 is 14 amino acids long. In DNA, the CDR3 is TGTGCCACCAGTGACCCCAGGGGCCAAGAGACCCAGTACTTC. Its translation is CATSDPRGQETQYF.

V usage is TRBV4-1 and J usage is TRBJ1-3; the D is unclear. V lost 1 base to trimming and J lost 0 bases, with 16 bases between them. The CDR3 extends over 18 amino acids. The germline CDR1 and CDR2 sequences are MGHRA and YSYEKL. The CDR3 DNA sequence: TGCGCCAGCAGCCAAGTATTCGGCTTAGGGAGCTCTGGAAACACCATATATTTT. This sequence encodes CASSQVFGLGSSGNTIYF.

This clonotype has only a few counts. The rearrangement uses TRBV7-9 and TRBJ2-7; no reliable D call. From germline, CDR1 is SEHNR and CDR2 FQNEAQ (reference sequence). The germline V and J ends were trimmed by 2 bases and 2 bases, with 10 bases remaining between them. The length of the CDR3 is 14 residues. The CDR3 loop reads CASSLMGSAYEQYF. The DNA of the CDR3 is TGTGCCAGCAGCTTAATGGGGTCAGCCTACGAGCAGTACTTC.

This clonotype appeared many times. V is TRBV3-1 and J is TRBJ1-1; D is perhaps TRBD1 (5 bases). CDR1 is LGHDT and CDR2 is YNNKEL in the germline V gene (reference sequence). Trimming left V 4 bases short and J 1 base short, with 13 bases between. The CDR3 has 15 amino acids. The CDR3 here is CASSLSPGTNTEAFF. CDR3 in DNA: TGTGCCAGCAGCCTCTCCCCAGGGACGAACACTGAAGCTTTCTTT.

This clonotype was detected only a few times. The chain links TRBV6-5 to TRBJ1-6; D gene unclear. V was pared by 0 bases and J by 7 bases, with 16 bases between. This CDR3 spans 17 amino acids. From germline, CDR1 is MNHEY and CDR2 SVGAGI. The DNA for the CDR3 is TGTGCCAGCAGTTACTCATCCCCGGGAGCGGGCAATTCACCCCTCCACTTT. This gives the protein CASSYSSPGAGNSPLHF.

For this clonotype: The conserved phenylalanine or tryptophan is not found at the CDR3 terminus, so this likely reflects a read error. The chain has TRBV20-1 and TRBJ2-5; D call uncertain. Germline CDR1 reads DFQATT; CDR2 reads SNEGSKA (reference sequence). The length of the CDR3 is 15 residues. Trimming pared 3 bases from V and 1 base from J, leaving 15 bases between. CDR3 DNA sequence: TGCAGTGCTAGGCCCCCGAAGGGTTCCCAAGAGACCCAGTACTCC. It codes for CSARPPKGSQETQYS.

At least ten counts were recorded for this clonotype. This chain connects TRBV29-1 to TRBJ1-2, with D possibly TRBD1 on 6 matching bases. The CDR3 runs 11 residues. The V gene lost 2 bases and the J gene lost 5 bases, with 6 bases spanning the gap. CDR1 and CDR2 from the germline V gene are SQVTM and ANQGSEA. DNA for the CDR3: TGCAGCGTTGAACAGGGGTATGGCTACACCTTC. Amino acids: CSVEQGYGYTF.

This clonotype was detected many times. The V gene is TRBV29-1, the J gene TRBJ2-2, with unresolved D. Germline V gene data show CDR1 as SQVTM and CDR2 as ANQGSEA. V shed 7 bases and J shed 5 bases, with 8 bases lying between them. There are 11 residues in the CDR3. The CDR3 protein is CSGVRTGELFF. The CDR3 DNA reads TGCAGCGGAGTCCGGACCGGGGAGCTGTTTTTT.

This clonotype has only a few counts. The chain uses TRBV24-1 and TRBJ1-1; the D is unclear. Germline V gives CDR1 KGHDR, CDR2 SFDVKD. CDR3 size: 13 residues. Trimming cost V 3 bases and J 0 bases, with 4 bases left between them. The CDR3 reads CATSDPLNTEAFF. CDR3 nucleotides: TGTGCCACCAGTGATCCTTTGAACACTGAAGCTTTCTTT.

The CDR3 here is CSALPGTGYQETQYF. DNA for the CDR3: TGCAGTGCTCTCCCCGGGACAGGGTACCAAGAGACCCAGTACTTC. The rearrangement links TRBV20-1 to TRBJ2-5, with TRBD1 matching 9 bases. V lost 5 bases to trimming and J lost 0 bases; unmatched junction nucleotides: 7. Germline V CDR1 and CDR2: DFQATT, SNEGSKA (reference sequence). The CDR3 sequence is 15 residues long.

This clonotype was counted many times. The rearrangement uses TRBV2 and TRBJ2-7, with D possibly TRBD1 on 6 matching bases. CDR1 SNHLY and CDR2 FYNNEI come from the germline V gene. With 6 bases removed from V and 0 bases from J, the gap between germline ends came to 12 bases. There are 14 residues in the CDR3. As DNA, the CDR3 is TGTGCCAGCAGGGAACAGGGAATCTCCTACGAGCAGTACTTC. It encodes CASREQGISYEQYF.

This clonotype was counted ten times or more. CDR3 sequence reads: CASSPTGVSNEKLFF. The CDR3 bases are TGTGCCAGCAGTCCTACAGGGGTTTCTAATGAAAAACTGTTTTTT. The rearrangement joins TRBV28 to TRBJ1-4; 7 nucleotides agree with TRBD1. The V segment lost 5 bases and the J segment 3 bases; nucleotides outside the gene matches: 6. Germline CDR1 reads MDHEN; CDR2 reads SYDVKM. This CDR3 region has 15 residues.

This chain joins TRBV7-9 and TRBJ1-5; D is undetermined. This CDR3 is 15 amino acids long. V lost 4 bases to trimming and J lost 5 bases, with 15 bases between them. Per germline, CDR1 SEHNR and CDR2 FQNEAQ (reference sequence). CDR3: CASSSTGNPDQPQHF. CDR3 in DNA: TGTGCCAGCAGCTCTACCGGCAACCCCGATCAGCCCCAGCATTTT.

This clonotype has a count of ten or more. The rearrangement links TRBV20-1 to TRBJ1-1; D unclear. There are 11 residues in the CDR3. Germline-derived CDR1 and CDR2 are DFQATT and SNEGSKA (reference sequence). V lost 1 base and J 4 bases, leaving 4 bases between the germline ends. The CDR3 reads CSARASTEAFF. The CDR3 DNA is TGCAGTGCTAGAGCCAGCACTGAAGCTTTCTTT.